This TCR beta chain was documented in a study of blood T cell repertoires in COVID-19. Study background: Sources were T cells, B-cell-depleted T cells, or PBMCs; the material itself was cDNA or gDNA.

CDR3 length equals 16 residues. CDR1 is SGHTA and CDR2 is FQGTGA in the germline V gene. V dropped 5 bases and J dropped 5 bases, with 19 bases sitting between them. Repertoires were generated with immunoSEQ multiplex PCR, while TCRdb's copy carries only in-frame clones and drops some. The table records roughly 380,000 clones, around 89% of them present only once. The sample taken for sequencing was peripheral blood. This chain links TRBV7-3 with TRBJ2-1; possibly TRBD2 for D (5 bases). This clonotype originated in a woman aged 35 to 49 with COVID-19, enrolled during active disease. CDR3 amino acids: CASSPGGPLMNNEQFF. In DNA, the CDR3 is TGTGCCAGCAGCCCAGGCGGGCCCCTGATGAACAATGAGCAGTTCTTC.